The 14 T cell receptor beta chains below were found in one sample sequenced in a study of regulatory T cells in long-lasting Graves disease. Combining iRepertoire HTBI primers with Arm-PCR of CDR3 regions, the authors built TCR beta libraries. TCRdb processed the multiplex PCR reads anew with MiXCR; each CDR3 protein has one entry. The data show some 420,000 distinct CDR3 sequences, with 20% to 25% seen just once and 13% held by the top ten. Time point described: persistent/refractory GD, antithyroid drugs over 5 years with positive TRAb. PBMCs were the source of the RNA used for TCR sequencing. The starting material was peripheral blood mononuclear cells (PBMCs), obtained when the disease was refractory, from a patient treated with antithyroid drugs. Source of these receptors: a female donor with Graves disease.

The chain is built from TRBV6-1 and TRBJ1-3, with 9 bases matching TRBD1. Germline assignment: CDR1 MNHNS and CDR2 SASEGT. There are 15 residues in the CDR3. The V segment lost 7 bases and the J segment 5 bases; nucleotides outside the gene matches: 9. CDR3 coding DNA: TGTGCCAGCATCCAGCTACAGGGGGCCAGAAACACCATATATTTT. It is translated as CASIQLQGARNTIYF.

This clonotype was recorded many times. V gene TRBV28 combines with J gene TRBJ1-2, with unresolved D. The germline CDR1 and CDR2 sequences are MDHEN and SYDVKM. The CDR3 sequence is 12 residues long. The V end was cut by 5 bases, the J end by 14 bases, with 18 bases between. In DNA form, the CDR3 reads TGTGCCAGCAGTACCCCAAGGTCTACCCCTACCTTC. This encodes CASSTPRSTPTF.

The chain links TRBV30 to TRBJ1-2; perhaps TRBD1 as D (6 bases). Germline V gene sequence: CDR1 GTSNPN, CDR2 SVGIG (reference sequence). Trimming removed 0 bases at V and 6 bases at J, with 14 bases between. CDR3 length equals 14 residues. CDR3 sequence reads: CAWSVGQGKDGYTF. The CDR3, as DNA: TGTGCCTGGAGTGTCGGTCAGGGGAAGGATGGCTACACCTTC.

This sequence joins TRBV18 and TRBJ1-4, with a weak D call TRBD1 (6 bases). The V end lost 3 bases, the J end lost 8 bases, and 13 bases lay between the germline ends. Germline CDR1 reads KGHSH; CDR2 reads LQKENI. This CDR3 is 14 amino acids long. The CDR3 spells CASSPRQGQEKLFF. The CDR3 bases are TGTGCCAGCTCACCTCGGCAGGGGCAAGAAAAACTGTTTTTT.

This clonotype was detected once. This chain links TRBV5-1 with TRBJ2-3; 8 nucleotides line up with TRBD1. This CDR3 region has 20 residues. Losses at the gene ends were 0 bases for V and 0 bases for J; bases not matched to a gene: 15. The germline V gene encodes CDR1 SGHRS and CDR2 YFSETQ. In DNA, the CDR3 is TGCGCCAGCAGCTTGGACGGGACAGGTTTAGACCTTTTTAGCACAGATACGCAGTATTTT. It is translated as CASSLDGTGLDLFSTDTQYF.

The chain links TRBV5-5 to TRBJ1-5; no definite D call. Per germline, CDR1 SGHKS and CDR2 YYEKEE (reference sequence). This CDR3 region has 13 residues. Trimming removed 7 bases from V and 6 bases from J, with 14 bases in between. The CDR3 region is CASHGSLGQPQHF. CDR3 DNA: TGTGCCAGCCACGGGAGTTTGGGTCAGCCCCAGCATTTT.

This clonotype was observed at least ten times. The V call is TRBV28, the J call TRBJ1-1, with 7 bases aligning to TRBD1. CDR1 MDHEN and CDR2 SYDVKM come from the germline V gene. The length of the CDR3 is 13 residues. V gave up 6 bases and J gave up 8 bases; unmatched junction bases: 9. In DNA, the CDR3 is TGTGCCAGCAGGGCCTCTGGACAGGTAGAAGCTTTCTTT. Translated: CASRASGQVEAFF. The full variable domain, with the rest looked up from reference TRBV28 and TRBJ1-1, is DVKVTQSSRYLVKRTGEKVFLECVQDMDHENMFWYRQDPGLGLRLIYFSYDVKMKEKGDIPEGYSVSREKKERFSLILESASTNQTSMYLCASRASGQVEAFFGQGTRLTVV.

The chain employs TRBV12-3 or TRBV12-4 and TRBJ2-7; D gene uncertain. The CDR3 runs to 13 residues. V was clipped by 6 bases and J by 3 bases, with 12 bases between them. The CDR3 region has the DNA TGTGCCAGCAGCTTTGGAGTGCGCTACGAGCAGTACTTC. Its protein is CASSFGVRYEQYF.

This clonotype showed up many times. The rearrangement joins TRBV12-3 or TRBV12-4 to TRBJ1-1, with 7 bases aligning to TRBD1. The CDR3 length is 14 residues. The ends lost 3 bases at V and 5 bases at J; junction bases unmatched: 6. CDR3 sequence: CASSFGRGETEAFF. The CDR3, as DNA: TGTGCCAGCAGTTTTGGCAGGGGGGAGACTGAAGCTTTCTTT.

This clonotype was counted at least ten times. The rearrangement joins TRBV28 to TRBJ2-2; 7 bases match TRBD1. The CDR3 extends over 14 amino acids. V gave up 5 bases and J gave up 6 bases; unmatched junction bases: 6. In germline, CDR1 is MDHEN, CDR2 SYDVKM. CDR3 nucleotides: TGTGCCAGCAGTAATCAAGGACAGGCCGGGGAGCTGTTTTTT. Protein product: CASSNQGQAGELFF.

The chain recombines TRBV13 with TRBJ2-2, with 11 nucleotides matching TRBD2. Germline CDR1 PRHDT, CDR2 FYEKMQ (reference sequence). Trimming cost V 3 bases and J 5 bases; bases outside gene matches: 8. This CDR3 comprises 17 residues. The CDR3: CASSFIPGLAVTGELFF. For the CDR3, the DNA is TGTGCCAGCAGCTTCATACCGGGACTAGCGGTAACCGGGGAGCTGTTTTTT.

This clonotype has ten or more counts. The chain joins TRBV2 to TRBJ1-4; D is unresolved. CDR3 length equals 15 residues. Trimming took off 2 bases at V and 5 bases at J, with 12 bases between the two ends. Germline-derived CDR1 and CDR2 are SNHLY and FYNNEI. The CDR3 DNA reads TGTGCCAGCAGTGAAAGCCGCCATAGGAATGAAAAACTGTTTTTT. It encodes CASSESRHRNEKLFF.

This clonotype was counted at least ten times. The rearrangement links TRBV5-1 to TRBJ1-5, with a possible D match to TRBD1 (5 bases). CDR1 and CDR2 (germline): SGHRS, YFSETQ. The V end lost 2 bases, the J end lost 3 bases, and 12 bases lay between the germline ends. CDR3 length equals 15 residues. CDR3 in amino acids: CASSFSPDTNQPQHF. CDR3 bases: TGCGCCAGCAGCTTTTCCCCGGACACCAATCAGCCCCAGCATTTT.

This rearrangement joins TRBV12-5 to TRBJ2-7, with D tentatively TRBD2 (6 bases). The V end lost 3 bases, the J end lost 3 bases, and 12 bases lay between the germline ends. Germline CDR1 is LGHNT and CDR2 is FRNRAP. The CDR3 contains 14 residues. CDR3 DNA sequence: TGTGCTAGTGGTTTTGGCGGAGGGAGCTACGAGCAGTACTTC. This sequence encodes CASGFGGGSYEQYF.